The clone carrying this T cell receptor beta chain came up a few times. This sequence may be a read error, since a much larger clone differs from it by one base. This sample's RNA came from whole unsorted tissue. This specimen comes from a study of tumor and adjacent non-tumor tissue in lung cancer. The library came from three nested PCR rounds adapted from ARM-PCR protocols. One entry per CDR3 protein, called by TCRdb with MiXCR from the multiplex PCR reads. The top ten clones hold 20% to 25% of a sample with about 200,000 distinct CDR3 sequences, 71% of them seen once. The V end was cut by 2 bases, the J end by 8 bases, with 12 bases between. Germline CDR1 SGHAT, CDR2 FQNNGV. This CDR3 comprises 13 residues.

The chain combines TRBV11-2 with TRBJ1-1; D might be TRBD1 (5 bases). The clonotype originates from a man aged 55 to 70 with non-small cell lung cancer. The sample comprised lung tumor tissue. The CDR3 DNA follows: TGTGCCAGCAGCTTACGACAGAAATTGGAAGCTTTCTTT. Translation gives CASSLRQKLEAFF. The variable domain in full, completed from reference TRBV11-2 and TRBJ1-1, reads EAGVAQSPRYKIIEKRQSVAFWCNPISGHATLYWYQQILGQGPKLLIQFQNNGVVDDSQLPKDRFSAERLKGVDSTLKIQPAKLEDSAVYLCASSLRQKLEAFFGQGTRLTVV.